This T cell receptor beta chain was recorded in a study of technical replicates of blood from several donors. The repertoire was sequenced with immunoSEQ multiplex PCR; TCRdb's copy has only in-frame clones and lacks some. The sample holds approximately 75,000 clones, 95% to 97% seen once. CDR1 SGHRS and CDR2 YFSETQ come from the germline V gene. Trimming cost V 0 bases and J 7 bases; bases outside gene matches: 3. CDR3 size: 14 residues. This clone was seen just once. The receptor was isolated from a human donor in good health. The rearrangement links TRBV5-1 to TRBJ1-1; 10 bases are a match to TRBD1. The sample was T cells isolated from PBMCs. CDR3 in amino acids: CASSLEGQGGEAFF. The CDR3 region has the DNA TGCGCCAGCAGCTTGGAAGGACAGGGGGGTGAAGCTTTCTTT.